A single sample is the source of the 15 T cell receptor beta chains below, sequenced in a study of cytomegalovirus exposure and HLA in healthy donors (dated by TCRdb to about 2017). Library construction relied on the immunoSEQ multiplex PCR assay. A mixture of 60 forward primers for TCR Vbeta segments and 13 reverse primers for TCR Jbeta segments was used in the multiplex PCR. TCRdb obtained this table from immuneACCESS and retained in-frame rearrangements with V and J assigned. These tables miss some clones; where compared with another copy, unresolved V genes account for less than half of the shortfall, and the remainder is unexplained. A total of 95,000 to 150,000 clones appear in this sample, just over 15% of them only once. The top ten clonotypes cover 1.9% of the sample. Sequenced: PBMCs. All receptors derive from a woman under 30 in good health and CMV-seronegative.

Only a few counts were recorded for this clone. The gene calls are TRBV30 and TRBJ1-1; D not certain. With 4 bases removed from V and 0 bases from J, the gap between germline ends came to 12 bases. Per germline, CDR1 GTSNPN and CDR2 SVGIG (reference sequence). The length of the CDR3 is 14 residues. CDR3 bases: TGTGCCTGGACCCCAGGAGGGATGAACACTGAAGCTTTCTTT. Translating it yields CAWTPGGMNTEAFF.

V is TRBV4-3 and J is TRBJ1-2, with D possibly being TRBD1 (5 bases). There are 13 residues in the CDR3. The V and J ends lost 8 bases and 6 bases respectively, with 16 bases between them. Per the germline V gene, CDR1 is LGHNA and CDR2 is YSLEER. The CDR3 here is CASGAADSDGYTF. CDR3 nucleotide sequence: TGCGCCAGCGGGGCAGCAGATTCGGATGGCTACACCTTC.

The J gene is TRBJ2-7, the V gene TRBV28; weak D call: TRBD1 (5 bases). CDR1 and CDR2 from the germline V gene are MDHEN and SYDVKM. This CDR3 has 14 residues. Trimming removed 2 bases at V and 2 bases at J, with 10 bases between. This CDR3 is CASSLATETYEQYF. CDR3 sequence (DNA): TGTGCCAGCAGTTTAGCGACAGAAACCTACGAGCAGTACTTC.

The chain carries TRBV5-1 and TRBJ2-5; 9 nucleotides match TRBD2. The V gene end was trimmed by 4 bases and the J gene end by 5 bases; junction bases not matched to a gene: 6. The CDR3 sequence is 14 residues long. Germline V lookup: CDR1 SGHRS, CDR2 YFSETQ. The CDR3 loop reads CASSLERGDETQYF. The CDR3 coding sequence is TGCGCCAGCAGCCTGGAGCGGGGGGACGAGACCCAGTACTTC.

The chain employs TRBV27 and TRBJ2-7, with TRBD2 matching over 11 bases. V lost 6 bases and J lost 2; bases outside the gene matches: 6. This CDR3 region has 15 residues. Looked up from germline, CDR1 is MNHEY and CDR2 is SMNVEV (reference sequence). For the CDR3, the DNA is TGTGCCAGCAGCCCTGGGACTAGCGGAACCTACGAGCAGTACTTC. Translation gives CASSPGTSGTYEQYF.

The chain is built from TRBV27 and TRBJ2-2; no clear D. The CDR3 sequence is 15 residues long. Deletions cut 4 bases from V and 6 bases from J, with 15 bases between. Germline CDR1 MNHEY, CDR2 SMNVEV (reference sequence). CDR3 amino acids: CASSSPLFVAGELFF. CDR3 sequence (DNA): TGTGCCAGCAGTTCCCCTCTATTTGTGGCCGGGGAGCTGTTTTTT.

This clone has only a few counts. Written as DNA, the CDR3 is TGCGCCAGCAGACTAGCGGGAGGGGTAAATGAGCAGTTCTTC. Amino acids: CASRLAGGVNEQFF. The rearrangement uses TRBV10-2 and TRBJ2-1; 13 bases match TRBD2. The J segment lost 7 bases and the V segment lost 6 bases, leaving 3 bases of the junction unmatched. The CDR3 runs to 14 residues. The germline CDR1 and CDR2 sequences are WSHSY and SAAADI.

This clone was recorded a few times. J is TRBJ2-3 and V is TRBV12-5; 10 positions match TRBD2. This CDR3 is built from 16 residues. V shed 0 bases and J 4 bases; nucleotides not matched to a gene: 4. Germline V CDR1 and CDR2: LGHNT, FRNRAP. CDR3 coding DNA: TGTGCTAGTGGTTTGGTACTAGCGGGAATAGCAGATACGCAGTATTTT. Protein product: CASGLVLAGIADTQYF.

This clone was counted a few times. This chain uses TRBV2 with TRBJ2-1, with unresolved D. Germline V gives CDR1 SNHLY, CDR2 FYNNEI. CDR3 size: 15 residues. V lost 0 bases to trimming and J lost 4 bases, with 10 bases between them. The CDR3 DNA reads TGTGCCAGCAGTGAAGCGCTGGCAGTTTACAATGAGCAGTTCTTC. This translates into CASSEALAVYNEQFF.

Only a few counts were recorded for this clone. The rearrangement links TRBV19 to TRBJ1-2; D call uncertain. With 3 bases removed from V and 6 bases from J, the gap between germline ends came to 14 bases. CDR3 size: 14 residues. From germline, CDR1 is LNHDA and CDR2 SQIVND (reference sequence). CDR3 sequence: CASSMGVGIHGYTF. As DNA, the CDR3 is TGTGCCAGTAGTATGGGAGTGGGGATCCATGGCTACACCTTC.

This sequence joins TRBV6-5 and TRBJ2-1, with TRBD2 as a possible D gene (5 bases). CDR3 length equals 13 residues. Germline loops: CDR1 MNHEY, CDR2 SVGAGI. V was cut by 6 bases and J by 3 bases, with 9 bases left in between. CDR3 protein: CASRQDYYNEQFF. DNA of the CDR3: TGTGCCAGCAGGCAAGACTACTACAATGAGCAGTTCTTC.

This clone was picked up a small number of times. V and J are TRBV9 and TRBJ2-3; no firm D call. Germline CDR1 reads SGDLS; CDR2 reads YYNGEE. V was shortened by 0 bases and J by 0 bases, with 5 bases between the two germline ends. The CDR3 runs 14 residues. CDR3 DNA sequence: TGTGCCAGCAGCGTAGCCGTTAGCACAGATACGCAGTATTTT. Translating it yields CASSVAVSTDTQYF.

The gene calls are TRBV6-5 and TRBJ2-7; 9 bases match TRBD1. Trimming removed 2 bases from V and 4 bases from J; junction bases left unmatched: 3. Germline CDR1 reads MNHEY; CDR2 reads SVGAGI. This CDR3 contains 14 residues. DNA of the CDR3: TGTGCCAGCAGTTACACAGGGGGCCCGTACGAGCAGTACTTC. It yields the protein CASSYTGGPYEQYF.

The rearrangement joins TRBV27 to TRBJ2-7; the match to TRBD2 covers 7 bases. Germline V gene sequence: CDR1 MNHEY, CDR2 SMNVEV (reference sequence). J gave up 6 bases and V 4 bases, and 6 bases lay outside the gene matches. The CDR3 runs 13 residues. CDR3 protein: CASSSSTSFEQYF. The DNA of the CDR3 is TGTGCCAGCAGTTCCTCGACTAGCTTCGAGCAGTACTTC.

The chain carries TRBV2 and TRBJ2-5, with TRBD1 matching over 11 bases. The CDR3 runs 16 residues. CDR1 is SNHLY, CDR2 FYNNEI, per germline. V was pared by 6 bases and J by 5 bases, with 11 bases of the junction left unmatched. The CDR3, as DNA: TGTGCCAGCAGATCGTCGGACAGGGGGCGCGAGGAGACCCAGTACTTC. Residues: CASRSSDRGREETQYF.